The text below deals with one TCR beta chain. This clone has a handful of counts. It lacks a known antigen. The record has no base qualities; no much larger clone is one base away. CD3+ T cells were isolated magnetically, stimulated for around 1.5 hours with PMA and ionomycin, and then labeled using IL-17A and IFNgamma cytokine secretion assays. Synovial fluid effusions were aspirated from the actively inflamed joints of patients with psoriatic arthritis. Memory CD8+ T cells in synovial fluid were sorted patient by patient into Tc17 (IL-17A+) cells, bulk memory cells and Tc1 (IL-17A-IFNgamma+) cells in order to compare their TCR repertoires. The Classification of Psoriatic Arthritis Study Group (CASPAR) criteria were met by the psoriatic arthritis patients. Cells secreting cytokines were also stained with a viability dye and with anti-CD3, CD8, CD14 and CD4 antibodies, then sorted on a BD FACSAria. A few patients with psoriatic arthritis provided sorted synovial fluid CD8+ T cell subsets that underwent TCRbeta sequencing. Synovial fluid mononuclear cells were isolated with Lymphoprep and cryopreserved in liquid nitrogen before use. Around 50% fetal calf serum and around 9.1% dimethyl sulfoxide were contained in the cryopreservation medium.

The data originate from a study of IL-17A CD8 T cells in psoriatic arthritis synovium. Regarding the complete study: The goal of the study was to define the phenotype, molecular profile and function of synovial IL-17A+CD8+ T cells in psoriatic arthritis pathogenesis. The paper as a whole reports these results and caveats: In a couple of patients, many Tc17 clones were found to be shared with the synovial Tc1 population, resulting in Morisita overlap indices above 0.85. Although some individual clones took up over 4.5% of the repertoire, most synovial CD8+ subsets stayed polyclonal. In psoriatic arthritis, TCRbeta sequencing revealed that synovial Tc17 cells were polyclonal (median clonality around 0.085). Only three patients were covered by TCR sequencing, and this limited sample size was acknowledged by the authors. Cells came from synovial fluid rather than synovial tissue, since no psoriatic arthritis synovial tissue samples were available.

After DNA extraction (Qiagen), TCRbeta V-D-J rearrangements were amplified in a bias-controlled manner and then sequenced at high throughput (immunoSEQ; Adaptive Biotech). Per the authors' processing: The immunoSEQ Analyzer platform was used to analyze productive sequences at the sequence level. Clonality was calculated as 1 minus Pielou's evenness, with values ranging from 0 (highly polyclonal) to 1 (monoclonal). How much repertoires overlapped between subsets was quantified with the Morisita index, which goes from 0 (no similarity) to 1 (complete similarity). TCRdb took this table from immuneACCESS and kept in-frame rearrangements with V and J called. Such tables lack part of the clones; where checked against another copy, unresolved V genes explain under half of the gap, and the rest is unexplained. That table gives V, J and clone size, and the DNA gave D and trimming. The sample profile shows about 1,900 clones; 65% to 75% of them were found once. The ten largest clones take up 9% to 15% of the sample.

Sample: IL-17A+ (IFN-gamma+/-) memory CD8+ T cells from synovial fluid. Read against the paper, the sample's cell subset or site label means: IL-17A+IFNgamma+/- memory CD8+ (Tc17) cells. This TCR derives from a human donor with psoriatic arthritis.

In nucleotide form, the sequence is TGTGCCAGCAGTCTCGGGACAGGGGCGACAGATACGCAGTATTTT. Translation gives CASSLGTGATDTQYF. The chain joins TRBV28 to TRBJ2-3, with TRBD1 identical over 10 junction bases. The CDR3 numbers 15 residues from cysteine through phenylalanine. The entry retains the CDR3 DNA only, 45 bases that are in frame from base 1. Sequences MDHEN (CDR1) and SYDVKM (CDR2) are obtained from the germline V gene. Unmatched junction bases come to 5, with V trimmed by 5 bases and J by 3 bases.